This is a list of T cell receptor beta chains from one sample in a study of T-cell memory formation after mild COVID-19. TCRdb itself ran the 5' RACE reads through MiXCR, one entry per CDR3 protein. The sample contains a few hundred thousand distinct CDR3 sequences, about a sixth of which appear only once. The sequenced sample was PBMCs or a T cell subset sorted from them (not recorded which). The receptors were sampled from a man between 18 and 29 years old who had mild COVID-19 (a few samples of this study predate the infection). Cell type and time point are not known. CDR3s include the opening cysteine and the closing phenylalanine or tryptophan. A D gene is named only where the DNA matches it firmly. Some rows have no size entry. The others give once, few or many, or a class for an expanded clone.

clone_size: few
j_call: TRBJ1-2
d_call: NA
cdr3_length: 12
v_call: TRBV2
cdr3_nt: TGTGCCAGCAGTGCAGGGATCATCGGCTACACCTTC
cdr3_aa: CASSAGIIGYTF

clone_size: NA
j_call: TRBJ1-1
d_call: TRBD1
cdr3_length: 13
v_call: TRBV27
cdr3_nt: TGTGCCAGCAGTTGGACAGGGGCCCCTGAAGCTTTCTTT
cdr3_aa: CASSWTGAPEAFF

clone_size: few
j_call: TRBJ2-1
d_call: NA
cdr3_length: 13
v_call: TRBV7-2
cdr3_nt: TGTGCCAGCAGCCCTTCTGAGGCCATTGAGCAGTTCTTC
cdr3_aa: CASSPSEAIEQFF

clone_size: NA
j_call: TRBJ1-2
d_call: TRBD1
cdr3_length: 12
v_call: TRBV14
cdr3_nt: TGTGCCAGCAGCCAGTACAGGGGCGGCTACACCTTC
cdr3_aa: CASSQYRGGYTF

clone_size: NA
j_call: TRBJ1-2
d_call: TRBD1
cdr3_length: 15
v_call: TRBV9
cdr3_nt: TGTGCCAGCAGCGTTATGGACAGGGATGACTATGGCTACACCTTC
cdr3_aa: CASSVMDRDDYGYTF

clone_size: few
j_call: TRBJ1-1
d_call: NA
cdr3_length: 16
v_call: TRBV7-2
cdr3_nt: TGTGCCAGCAGCTCCCGAGCCCCTCAGGAGAACACTGAAGCTTTCTTT
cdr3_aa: CASSSRAPQENTEAFF

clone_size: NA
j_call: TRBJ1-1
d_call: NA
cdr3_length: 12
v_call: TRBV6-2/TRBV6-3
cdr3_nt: TGTGCCAGCAGTCCGGTACCTGAACAAGCTTTCTTT
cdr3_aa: CASSPVPEQAFF

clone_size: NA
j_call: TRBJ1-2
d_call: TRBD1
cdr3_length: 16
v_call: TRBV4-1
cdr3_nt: TGCGCCAGCAGCCAAGGAACAGGGGGCGCCGGCTATGGCTACACCTTC
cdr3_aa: CASSQGTGGAGYGYTF

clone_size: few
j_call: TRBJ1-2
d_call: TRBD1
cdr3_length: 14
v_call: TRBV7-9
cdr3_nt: TGTGCCAGCAACCCCGACAGGGTTGTCTATGGCTACACCTTC
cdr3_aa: CASNPDRVVYGYTF

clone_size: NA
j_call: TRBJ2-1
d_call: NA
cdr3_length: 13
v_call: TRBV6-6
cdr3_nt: TGTGCCAGCACCGCGGGCCTTTACAATGAGCAGTTCTTC
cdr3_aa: CASTAGLYNEQFF

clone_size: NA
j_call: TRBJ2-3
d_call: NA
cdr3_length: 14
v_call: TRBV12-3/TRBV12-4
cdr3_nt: TGTGCCAGCAGTGGGACATATCGCACAGATACGCAGTATTTT
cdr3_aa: CASSGTYRTDTQYF

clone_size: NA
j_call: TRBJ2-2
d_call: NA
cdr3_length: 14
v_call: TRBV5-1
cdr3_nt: TGCGCCAGCAGCTTGGTTGGGGAAAACGGGGAGCTGTTTTTT
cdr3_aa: CASSLVGENGELFF

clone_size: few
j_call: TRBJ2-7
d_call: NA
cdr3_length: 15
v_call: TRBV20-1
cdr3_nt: TGCAGTGCTAGCGGCGGGGGGACAGGAGTGAATGAGCAGTACTTC
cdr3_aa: CSASGGGTGVNEQYF

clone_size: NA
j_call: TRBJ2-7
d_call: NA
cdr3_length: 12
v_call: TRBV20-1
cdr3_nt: TGCAGTGCCTGGGCGGGCCCCTACGAGCAGTACTTC
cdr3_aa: CSAWAGPYEQYF

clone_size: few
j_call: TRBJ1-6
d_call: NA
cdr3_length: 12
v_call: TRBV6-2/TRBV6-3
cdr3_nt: TGTGCCAGCAGGCCGGTGAATTCACCCCTCCACTTT
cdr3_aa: CASRPVNSPLHF

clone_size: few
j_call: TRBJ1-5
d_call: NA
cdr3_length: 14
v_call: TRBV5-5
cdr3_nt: TGTGCCAGCAGACGGGGACAAAGCAATCAGCCCCAGCATTTT
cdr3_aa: CASRRGQSNQPQHF

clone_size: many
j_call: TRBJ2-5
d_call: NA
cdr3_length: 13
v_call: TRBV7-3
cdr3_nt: TGTGCCAGCAGCCCTAGGCCCGGGGAGACCCAGTACTTC
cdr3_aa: CASSPRPGETQYF

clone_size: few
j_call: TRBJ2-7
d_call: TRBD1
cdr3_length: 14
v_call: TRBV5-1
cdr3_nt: TGCGCCAGCAGCTTCGGACAGGGAAGGCAAGAGCAGTACTTC
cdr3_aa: CASSFGQGRQEQYF

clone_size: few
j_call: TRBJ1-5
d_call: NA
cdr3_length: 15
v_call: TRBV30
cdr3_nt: TGTGCCTGGAGCAGACCGGGATCAGGCAATCAGCCCCAGCATTTT
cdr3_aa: CAWSRPGSGNQPQHF

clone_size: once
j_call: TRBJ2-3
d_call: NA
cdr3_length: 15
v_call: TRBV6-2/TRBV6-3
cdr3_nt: TGTGCCAGCAGCTCGGACGAGGCAAGGGCAGATACGCAGTATTTT
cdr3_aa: CASSSDEARADTQYF

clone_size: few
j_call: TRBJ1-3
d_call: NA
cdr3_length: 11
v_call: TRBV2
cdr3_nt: TGTGCCAGCAGTGTAAGGGACACCATATATTTT
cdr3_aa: CASSVRDTIYF

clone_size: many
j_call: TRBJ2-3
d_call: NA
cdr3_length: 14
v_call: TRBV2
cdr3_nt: TGTGCCAGCAGTGAGGGCGGGAGCACAGATACGCAGTATTTT
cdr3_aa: CASSEGGSTDTQYF

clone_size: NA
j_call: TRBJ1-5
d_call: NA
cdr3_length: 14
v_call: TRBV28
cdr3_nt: TGTGCCAGCGGCCAGACTAATAGCAATCAGCCCCAGCATTTT
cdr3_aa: CASGQTNSNQPQHF